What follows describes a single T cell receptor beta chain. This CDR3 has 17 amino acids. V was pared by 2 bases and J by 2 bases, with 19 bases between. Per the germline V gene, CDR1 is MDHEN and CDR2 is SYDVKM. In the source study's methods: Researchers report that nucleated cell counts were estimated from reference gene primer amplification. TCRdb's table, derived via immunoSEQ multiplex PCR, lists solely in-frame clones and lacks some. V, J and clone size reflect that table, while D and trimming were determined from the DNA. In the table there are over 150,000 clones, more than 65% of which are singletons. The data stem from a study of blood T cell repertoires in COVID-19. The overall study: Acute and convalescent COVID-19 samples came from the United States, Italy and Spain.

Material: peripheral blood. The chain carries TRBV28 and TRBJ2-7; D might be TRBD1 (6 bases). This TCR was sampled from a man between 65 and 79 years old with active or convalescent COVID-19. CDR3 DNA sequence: TGTGCCAGCAGTTTAGACCAAAACAGGGTGTTTGCCTACGAGCAGTACTTC. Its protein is CASSLDQNRVFAYEQYF.